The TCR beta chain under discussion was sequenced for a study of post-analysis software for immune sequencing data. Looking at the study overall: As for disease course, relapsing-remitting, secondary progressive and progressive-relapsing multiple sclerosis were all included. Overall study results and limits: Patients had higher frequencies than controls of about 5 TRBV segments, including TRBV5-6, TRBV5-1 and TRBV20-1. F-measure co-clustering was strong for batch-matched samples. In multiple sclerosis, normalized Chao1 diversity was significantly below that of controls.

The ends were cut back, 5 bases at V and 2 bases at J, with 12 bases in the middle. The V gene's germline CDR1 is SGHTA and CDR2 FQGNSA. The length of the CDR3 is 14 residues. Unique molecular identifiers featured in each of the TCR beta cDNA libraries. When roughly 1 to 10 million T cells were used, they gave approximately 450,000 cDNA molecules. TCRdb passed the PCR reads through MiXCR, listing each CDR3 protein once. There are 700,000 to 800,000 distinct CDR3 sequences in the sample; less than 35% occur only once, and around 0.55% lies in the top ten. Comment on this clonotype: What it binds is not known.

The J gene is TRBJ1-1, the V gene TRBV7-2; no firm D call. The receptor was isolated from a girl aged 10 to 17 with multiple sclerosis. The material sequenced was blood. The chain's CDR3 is CASSPIRQNTEAFF. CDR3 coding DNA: TGTGCCAGCAGCCCCATAAGACAAAACACTGAAGCTTTCTTT.